The present entry profiles one T cell receptor (beta chain) with its context. Its antigen is unknown. The data originate from a study of cytomegalovirus exposure and HLA in healthy donors. Study-wide background: Drawn from HLA-typed donors, about 85 million unique TCRs were held in an early data release.

The study ran its PCR with 60 Vbeta and 13 Jbeta primers. Using immunoSEQ multiplex PCR, the repertoire was profiled, and TCRdb retains in-frame clones only, with some absent. The table shows around 100,000 clones, with roughly three quarters occurring only once. Study-wide points: Analyzed later, association rates of TCRs varied across HLA loci, with DRB1 most and HLA-C fewest. Specific recognition of CMV antigens was confirmed in vitro for three chains (all CMV-associated).

Trimming cost V 0 bases and J 0 bases, with 9 bases left between them. Germline V gives CDR1 KGHSH, CDR2 LQKENI. The CDR3 totals 16 residues. The receptor's source is a man aged 45-65 years in good health and CMV-seropositive. The sample was PBMCs. The rearrangement links TRBV18 to TRBJ2-1; D gene ambiguous. The CDR3 DNA is TGTGCCAGCTCACCACCGTCGAGGAGCTCCTACAATGAGCAGTTCTTC. Translation: CASSPPSRSSYNEQFF.